Presented here are 31 T cell receptor beta chains from one specimen sequenced in a study of CD8 T cells in Susac syndrome. It was with random hexamers that about 0.45 to 1 ug RNA was reverse transcribed. TCRdb reprocessed the immunoSEQ multiplex PCR reads via MiXCR and lists one record per CDR3 protein. Here the sample spans approximately 120,000 distinct CDR3 sequences, around 94% being singletons. Sequencing was carried out using CD4+ T cells from PBMCs. The source of these receptors is a human donor in good health.

This sequence joins TRBV9 and TRBJ2-6; tentatively, D is TRBD1 (6 bases). From germline, CDR1 is SGDLS and CDR2 YYNGEE. The V end was cut by 4 bases, the J end by 10 bases, with 15 bases between. The CDR3 is made up of 14 amino acids. The CDR3, as DNA: TGTGCCAGCAGCCCGAGACAGGCCATTAACGTCCTGACTTTC. This sequence encodes CASSPRQAINVLTF.

The chain combines TRBV10-2 with TRBJ1-5; D gene ambiguous. CDR1 is WSHSY, CDR2 SAAADI, per germline. The CDR3 consists of 14 residues. V gave up 0 bases and J gave up 3 bases, with 6 bases separating them. The CDR3 DNA reads TGCGCCAGCAGTGAGTCAGCGATCAATCAGCCCCAGCATTTT. Its protein is CASSESAINQPQHF.

J is TRBJ1-1 and V is TRBV5-1; D gene ambiguous. The CDR3 runs 15 residues. The V end was cut by 0 bases, the J end by 5 bases, with 14 bases between. Germline-derived CDR1 and CDR2 are SGHRS and YFSETQ. The CDR3 is CASSLAGSLSTEAFF. CDR3 in DNA: TGCGCCAGCAGCTTGGCCGGCAGTTTGAGTACTGAAGCTTTCTTT. Filled out from reference TRBV5-1 and TRBJ1-1, the complete variable domain reads KAGVTQTPRYLIKTRGQQVTLSCSPISGHRSVSWYQQTPGQGLQFLFEYFSETQRNKGNFPGRFSGRQFSNSRSEMNVSTLELGDSALYLCASSLAGSLSTEAFFGQGTRLTVV.

The rearrangement uses TRBV7-9 and TRBJ1-4, with TRBD1 matching over 7 bases. Germline CDR1 is SEHNR and CDR2 is FQNEAQ (reference sequence). Trimming cost V 5 bases and J 7 bases; bases outside gene matches: 7. The CDR3 runs to 14 residues. CDR3 loop: CASSRQGSGEKLFF. CDR3 sequence (DNA): TGTGCCAGCAGCCGACAGGGTAGCGGTGAAAAACTGTTTTTT. Drawing the rest from reference TRBV7-9 and TRBJ1-4, the complete variable domain is DTGVSQNPRHKITKRGQNVTFRCDPISEHNRLYWYRQTLGQGPEFLTYFQNEAQLEKSRLLSDRFSAERPKGSFSTLEIQRTEQGDSAMYLCASSRQGSGEKLFFGSGTQLSVL.

J is TRBJ2-3 and V is TRBV2; D not certain. The CDR3 loop spans 17 amino acids. Per germline, CDR1 SNHLY and CDR2 FYNNEI. V was clipped by 3 bases and J by 0 bases, with 16 bases between them. The chain's CDR3 is CASSEGWTRDSTDTQYF. In nucleotides, the CDR3 is TGTGCCAGCAGTGAGGGGTGGACCCGTGATAGCACAGATACGCAGTATTTT.

This clonotype was picked up one time. The chain employs TRBV7-9 and TRBJ2-2; 10 bases match TRBD2. Unmatched junction bases numbered 7, after V lost 1 base and J lost 5 bases. This CDR3 region has 17 residues. The V gene's germline CDR1 is SEHNR and CDR2 FQNEAQ (reference sequence). The DNA for the CDR3 is TGTGCCAGCAGCTTAGAGAGGGGACTAGCGCCTACCGGGGAGCTGTTTTTT. This codes for CASSLERGLAPTGELFF.

The CDR3 sequence: CASSHTAAGVTEAFF. The CDR3 DNA follows: TGTGCCAGCAGCCATACTGCCGCGGGGGTCACTGAAGCTTTCTTT. The J gene is TRBJ1-1, the V gene TRBV7-9; D is possibly TRBD1 (5 bases). Germline loops: CDR1 SEHNR, CDR2 FQNEAQ (reference sequence). V shed 5 bases and J shed 4 bases, with 17 bases lying between them. The CDR3 covers 15 residues.

This chain joins TRBV9 and TRBJ2-7; D not resolved. V was trimmed by 4 bases and J by 3 bases, leaving 11 bases between them. CDR3 length: 13 residues. Germline CDR1 SGDLS, CDR2 YYNGEE. The CDR3 region has the DNA TGTGCCAGCAGCCCTGGACGGGTCTACGAGCAGTACTTC. It is translated as CASSPGRVYEQYF.

CDR3 bases: TGTGCCTGGAGTGTAGCTAGCGGTTACACCGGGGAGCTGTTTTTT. Translating it yields CAWSVASGYTGELFF. The chain combines TRBV30 with TRBJ2-2, with TRBD2 identical over 7 bases. The CDR3 has 15 amino acids. CDR1 GTSNPN and CDR2 SVGIG come from the germline V gene (reference sequence). V gave up 0 bases and J gave up 3 bases; unmatched junction bases: 4.

V gene TRBV20-1 combines with J gene TRBJ2-4; TRBD1 matches at 9 bases. Germline CDR1 and CDR2: DFQATT and SNEGSKA (reference sequence). The trim removed 5 bases at V and 9 bases at J, leaving 11 bases unmatched. The CDR3 spans 14 residues. CDR3 DNA sequence: TGCAGTGCTGGGACCGGGACAGGGAAGGCCATTCAGTACTTC. This translates into CSAGTGTGKAIQYF.

The chain joins TRBV4-3 to TRBJ1-1; D not certain. V gave up 4 bases and J gave up 0 bases, with 6 bases separating them. Germline CDR1 LGHNA, CDR2 YSLEER. The CDR3 runs 13 residues. CDR3 DNA sequence: TGCGCCAGCAGCCCTAGGATGAACACTGAAGCTTTCTTT. Translating gives CASSPRMNTEAFF.

In this sample, this clonotype turned up once. The genes are TRBV3-1 and TRBJ2-3; TRBD2 aligns across 9 bases. V lost 5 bases to trimming and J lost 1 base; unmatched junction nucleotides: 7. This CDR3 spans 16 amino acids. Germline V gene data show CDR1 as LGHDT and CDR2 as YNNKEL (reference sequence). The DNA of the CDR3 is TGTGCCAGCAGCTCGAAGCGACTAGCGGGCACAGATACGCAGTATTTT. It codes for CASSSKRLAGTDTQYF.

V gene TRBV12-3 or TRBV12-4 combines with J gene TRBJ2-7; D is undetermined. V was pared by 5 bases and J by 2 bases, with 13 bases between. This CDR3 is built from 14 residues. The CDR3 DNA is TGTGCCAGCAGTCCTACCGTGGGCCCCTACGAGCAGTACTTC. Its translation: CASSPTVGPYEQYF.

The chain links TRBV19 to TRBJ2-5, with D unclear. This CDR3 comprises 14 residues. The V gene's germline CDR1 is LNHDA and CDR2 SQIVND (reference sequence). Trimming removed 0 bases from V and 2 bases from J, with 7 bases in between. The DNA of the CDR3 is TGTGCCAGTAGTATAGATGGCCGTCAAGAGACCCAGTACTTC. This gives the protein CASSIDGRQETQYF.

The chain carries TRBV10-3 and TRBJ1-1; D is possibly TRBD1 (5 bases). This CDR3 is 14 amino acids long. V lost 4 bases and J 6 bases, leaving 15 bases between the germline ends. Germline lookup yields CDR1 ENHRY and CDR2 SYGVKD. The CDR3 spells CAISGGLTDAEAFF. The CDR3 DNA reads TGTGCCATCAGTGGGGGACTCACCGACGCTGAAGCTTTCTTT.

The rearrangement joins TRBV27 to TRBJ1-4; TRBD1 matches 9 bases. V was clipped by 9 bases and J by 4 bases; unmatched bases: 3. Germline CDR1 and CDR2: MNHEY and SMNVEV (reference sequence). This CDR3 is built from 13 residues. The DNA for the CDR3 is TGTGCCAGTTCGGACAGGGGTAATGAAAAACTGTTTTTT. This gives the protein CASSDRGNEKLFF. The full variable domain, completed using reference TRBV27 and TRBJ1-4, is EAQVTQNPRYLITVTGKKLTVTCSQNMNHEYMSWYRQDPGLGLRQIYYSMNVEVTDKGDVPEGYKVSRKEKRNFPLILESPSPNQTSLYFCASSDRGNEKLFFGSGTQLSVL.

The gene calls are TRBV6-2 or TRBV6-3 and TRBJ2-4, with TRBD2 identical over 10 bases. With V trimmed by 2 bases and J by 4 bases, 11 bases remained unmatched. The germline gives CDR1 MNHEY, CDR2 SVGEGT. CDR3 length: 18 amino acids. The CDR3 region is CASSYATTSGAPKNIQYF. The CDR3 DNA sequence: TGTGCCAGCAGTTACGCCACCACTAGCGGGGCCCCTAAAAACATTCAGTACTTC.

V and J are TRBV11-2 and TRBJ2-5, with TRBD2 matching over 8 bases. V was pared by 7 bases and J by 4 bases, with 2 bases of the junction left unmatched. This CDR3 has 12 residues. Germline V gives CDR1 SGHAT, CDR2 FQNNGV. The DNA for the CDR3 is TGTGCCAGCAACGCGGGGGGAGAGACCCAGTACTTC. This translates into CASNAGGETQYF.

The V gene is TRBV20-1, the J gene TRBJ1-4, with D unclear. The CDR3 loop spans 13 amino acids. Germline CDR1 is DFQATT and CDR2 is SNEGSKA (reference sequence). Trimming shortened V by 7 bases and J by 2 bases, and 11 bases separated the two germline ends. CDR3 sequence reads: CSGRGATNEKLFF. CDR3 nucleotides: TGCAGTGGACGAGGCGCGACTAATGAAAAACTGTTTTTT.

The chain uses TRBV18 and TRBJ2-7, with TRBD1 matching over 7 bases. The CDR3 totals 15 residues. CDR1 and CDR2 from the germline V gene are KGHSH and LQKENI. The ends lost 1 base at V and 2 bases at J; junction bases unmatched: 5. CDR3 DNA: TGTGCCAGCTCACCACGAAGGGACAGTACCTACGAGCAGTACTTC. Amino acid sequence: CASSPRRDSTYEQYF.

The genes are TRBV20-1 and TRBJ2-3; D is ambiguous. The germline V gene has CDR1 DFQATT and CDR2 SNEGSKA (reference sequence). This CDR3 spans 14 amino acids. The V end lost 2 bases, the J end lost 4 bases, and 13 bases lay between the germline ends. The CDR3 spells CSARKTIGSDTQYF. Written as DNA, the CDR3 is TGCAGTGCTAGAAAGACGATAGGGTCAGATACGCAGTATTTT.

The J gene is TRBJ2-7, the V gene TRBV18, with D hard to call. V was clipped by 2 bases and J by 2 bases, with 13 bases between them. Germline-derived CDR1 and CDR2 are KGHSH and LQKENI. The CDR3 totals 15 residues. The CDR3 loop is CASSPVGSDTYEQYF. CDR3 DNA: TGTGCCAGCTCACCAGTCGGAAGTGATACCTACGAGCAGTACTTC.

The rearrangement joins TRBV28 to TRBJ2-3; D is undetermined. Trimming shortened V by 1 base and J by 0 bases, and 8 bases separated the two germline ends. The CDR3 totals 15 residues. Looked up from germline, CDR1 is MDHEN and CDR2 is SYDVKM. CDR3 protein: CASSLSAVSTDTQYF. The DNA for the CDR3 is TGTGCCAGCAGTTTATCGGCAGTTAGCACAGATACGCAGTATTTT.

On this clonotype itself: An end of the junction does not agree with germline; a read error may underlie this. The chain uses TRBV7-7 and TRBJ2-4; D is unclear. Germline V gives CDR1 SSHAT, CDR2 FNYEAQ (reference sequence). This CDR3 has 13 residues. DNA of the CDR3: TGTGCTAGCAGCTTATCGGACGGAAACATTCAGTACTTC. Its protein is CASSLSDGNIQYF. Drawing the rest from reference TRBV7-7 and TRBJ2-4, the complete variable domain is GAGVSQSPRYKVTKRGQDVTLRCDPISSHATLYWYQQALGQGPEFLTYFNYEAQPDKSGLPSDRFSAERPEGSISTLTIQRTEQRDSAMYRCASSLSDGNIQYFGAGTRLSVL.

The chain is built from TRBV5-5 and TRBJ2-5; 14 nucleotides line up with TRBD2. Germline loops: CDR1 SGHKS, CDR2 YYEKEE (reference sequence). The junction had 7 bases not matched to a gene; V was cut back by 1 base and J by 5 bases. The CDR3 extends over 17 amino acids. In DNA, the CDR3 is TGTGCCAGCAGCTTGAGGACTAGCGGGAGGCCCGGGGAGACCCAGTACTTC. Its translation: CASSLRTSGRPGETQYF.

V usage is TRBV2 and J usage is TRBJ2-3; D gene ambiguous. This CDR3 spans 13 amino acids. V lost 7 bases and J 1 base, leaving 9 bases between the germline ends. Germline loops: CDR1 SNHLY, CDR2 FYNNEI. CDR3 sequence: CASTLQGTDTQYF. The CDR3 region has the DNA TGTGCCAGCACCCTTCAGGGCACAGATACGCAGTATTTT.

V is TRBV5-1 and J is TRBJ2-1; weak D call: TRBD1 (6 bases). Germline V lookup: CDR1 SGHRS, CDR2 YFSETQ. V was trimmed by 4 bases and J by 7 bases, leaving 9 bases between them. This CDR3 has 12 residues. CDR3 sequence: CASSGTNNEQFF. The CDR3 DNA follows: TGCGCCAGCAGCGGGACAAATAATGAGCAGTTCTTC. Filled out from reference TRBV5-1 and TRBJ2-1, the complete variable domain reads KAGVTQTPRYLIKTRGQQVTLSCSPISGHRSVSWYQQTPGQGLQFLFEYFSETQRNKGNFPGRFSGRQFSNSRSEMNVSTLELGDSALYLCASSGTNNEQFFGPGTRLTVL.

The V call is TRBV6-5, the J call TRBJ2-1, with a weak D call TRBD2 (5 bases). This CDR3 has 14 amino acids. V lost 2 bases to trimming and J lost 5 bases, with 10 bases between them. Germline CDR1 and CDR2: MNHEY and SVGAGI. CDR3 nucleotides: TGTGCCAGCAGTTACGGGCGGGCTGACAATGAGCAGTTCTTC. It translates to CASSYGRADNEQFF.

The chain uses TRBV2 and TRBJ1-2; D gene unclear. CDR1 and CDR2 from the germline V gene are SNHLY and FYNNEI. V dropped 4 bases and J dropped 8 bases, with 11 bases sitting between them. There are 12 residues in the CDR3. The CDR3 DNA reads TGTGCCAGCAGTGGGCACGTAGGCGGCTACACCTTC. This sequence encodes CASSGHVGGYTF. The full variable domain, its missing parts supplied by reference TRBV2 and TRBJ1-2, is EPEVTQTPSHQVTQMGQEVILRCVPISNHLYFYWYRQILGQKVEFLVSFYNNEISEKSEIFDDQFSVERPDGSNFTLKIRSTKLEDSAMYFCASSGHVGGYTFGSGTRLTVV.

This chain connects TRBV29-1 to TRBJ2-1; no firm D call. Trimming took 1 base from V and 0 from J, leaving 10 bases between them. This CDR3 is 15 amino acids long. Germline CDR1 SQVTM, CDR2 ANQGSEA. The CDR3 region has the DNA TGCAGCGTTGAAGGGCATCTGAGCTCCTACAATGAGCAGTTCTTC. Its translation is CSVEGHLSSYNEQFF.

The genes are TRBV5-1 and TRBJ1-1, with D perhaps TRBD1 (5 bases). Germline V gene data show CDR1 as SGHRS and CDR2 as YFSETQ. The germline V and J ends were trimmed by 6 bases and 2 bases, with 14 bases remaining between them. The CDR3 extends over 14 amino acids. CDR3 DNA sequence: TGCGCCAGCACCCGAACAGGTTTAAACACTGAAGCTTTCTTT. Protein sequence: CASTRTGLNTEAFF.